These T cell receptor beta chains were read from a single sample in a study of radiation and T cells in renal cell carcinoma. Sequencing was performed with immunoSEQ multiplex PCR; in TCRdb, only in-frame clones are kept and a portion is missing. The profile covers 9,100 or so clones, with roughly 66% appearing a single time and around 20% taken by the ten largest. This specimen consisted of tumor tissue, obtained from a patient whose treatment was nephrectomy without radiotherapy. Receptor source: a man in his sixties with renal cell carcinoma. CDR3s include the opening cysteine and the closing phenylalanine or tryptophan. A D gene is named only where the DNA matches it firmly. Not all rows give a size; the values are once, few, many and, for expanded clones, a class.

>TRBJ2-7|.|TRBV7-8|TRBD1
TGTGCCAGCAGCTTGGGGACAGTAAATTACGAGCAGTACTTC
CASSLGTVNYEQYF
>TRBJ1-2|.|TRBV29-1|.
TGCAGCGTCCTCCCCCGGACCTATGGCTACACCTTC
CSVLPRTYGYTF
>TRBJ1-1|.|TRBV5-1|TRBD1
TGCGCCAGCGGGACAGGGGAGTTTAACACTGAAGCTTTCTTT
CASGTGEFNTEAFF
>TRBJ2-3|.|TRBV5-4|.
TGTGCCAGCAGCCTTGAAACAGATACGCAGTATTTT
CASSLETDTQYF
>TRBJ2-2|.|TRBV4-1|TRBD2
TGCGCCAGCAGCCACGATAAGGGACTAGCGGTCCTGAACACCGGGGAGCTGTTTTTT
CASSHDKGLAVLNTGELFF
>TRBJ1-2|.|TRBV6-1|.
TGTGCCAGCATCCCGGTGGGGAGCTATGGCTACACCTTC
CASIPVGSYGYTF
>TRBJ2-5|.|TRBV9|TRBD2
TGTGCCAGCAGCGTTTCCGGGACTAGCGGGGCTGAGACCCAGTACTTC
CASSVSGTSGAETQYF
>TRBJ2-5|.|TRBV18|.
TGTGCCAGCTCACCCCGGGACCAAGAGACCCAGTACTTC
CASSPRDQETQYF
>TRBJ1-1|.|TRBV28|.
TGTGCCACTTTATTAGGGGGGGTCCCTGAAGCTTTCTTT
CATLLGGVPEAFF
>TRBJ1-2|.|TRBV19|TRBD1
TGTGCCAGTAGCCATGCACAGGGGGACTATGGCTACACCTTC
CASSHAQGDYGYTF
>TRBJ2-1|.|TRBV7-7|TRBD2
TGTGCCAGCAGCTCCGGACTAGCGGGAGGGGGGGGCAATGAGCAGTTCTTC
CASSSGLAGGGGNEQFF
>TRBJ2-3|once|TRBV18|.
TGTGCCAGCTCACCCCTTGCAGCTAGCACAGATACGCAGTATTTT
CASSPLAASTDTQYF
>TRBJ1-4|.|TRBV7-9|.
TGTGCCAGCGGGATCGGGAGCCCAAGTGTTGAGGAACTGTTTTTT
CASGIGSPSVEELFF
>TRBJ1-1|.|TRBV10-3|TRBD1
TGTGCCATCAGAGCCGGGACAGAGTTAAACACTGAAGCTTTCTTT
CAIRAGTELNTEAFF
>TRBJ1-5|.|TRBV7-2|.
TGTGCCAGCAGCTTTTCACAGGGTCTCAATCAGCCCCAGCATTTT
CASSFSQGLNQPQHF
>TRBJ2-1|.|TRBV6-6|.
TGTGCCACCGGCTCTGGGTGGGGGCTACTCTCTCAGGGTCAGTTCTTC
CATGSGWGLLSQGQFF
>TRBJ1-4|.|TRBV7-9|.
TGTGCCAGCAGCTTAGAACACGAAAAACTGTTTTTT
CASSLEHEKLFF
>TRBJ1-6|.|TRBV4-1|.
TGCGCCAGCAGCCAAGAACCTGGGAGGGAGAATTCACCCCTCCACTTT
CASSQEPGRENSPLHF
>TRBJ1-1|few|TRBV5-1|.
TGCGCCAGCAGCTTAATTACGAACACTGAAGCTTTCTTT
CASSLITNTEAFF
>TRBJ1-1|.|TRBV28|.
TGTGCCAGCAGTTTCCCTATACATCGATCGAACACTGAAGCTTTCTTT
CASSFPIHRSNTEAFF
>TRBJ1-4|once|TRBV4-2|.
TGTGCCAGCAGCCAAGTGGAACAGGGTACTAATGAAAAACTGTTTTTT
CASSQVEQGTNEKLFF
>TRBJ2-1|.|TRBV5-1|.
TGCGCCAGCAGCTTGGCTACAGGGTTGAATGAGCAGTTCTTC
CASSLATGLNEQFF
>TRBJ2-3|few|TRBV5-1|.
TGCGCCAGCAGCTCAGGTCCGGTAACGGGATCCACAGATACGCAGTATTTT
CASSSGPVTGSTDTQYF
>TRBJ2-5|.|TRBV7-9|.
TGTGCCAGCGAGGGGTATGGGCGCGAGACCCAGTACTTC
CASEGYGRETQYF
>TRBJ1-2|.|TRBV11-1|TRBD1
TGTGCCAGCAGCCCCTGGACAGGCTGGGACTATGGCTACACCTTC
CASSPWTGWDYGYTF
>TRBJ1-5|.|TRBV6-1|.
TGTGCCGGGTCCGGACGTAGCAATCAGCCCCAGCATTTT
CAGSGRSNQPQHF
>TRBJ1-1|.|TRBV11-3|.
TGTGCCAGCAGCTTCCACACAGGGTATGAAGCTTTCTTT
CASSFHTGYEAFF
>TRBJ1-5|.|TRBV7-8|.
TGTGCCAGCAGCTTAGGGGGGTCTTGGCAGCCCCAGCATTTT
CASSLGGSWQPQHF
>TRBJ1-2|.|TRBV7-9|.
TGTGCCAGCAGCGAGGACCGTGCCTGGGGGAAAAATGGCTACACCTTC
CASSEDRAWGKNGYTF
>TRBJ2-3|once|TRBV6-5|.
TGTGCCAGCAAGGAGGGGGCTCAAGATACGCAGTATTTT
CASKEGAQDTQYF
>TRBJ2-5|.|TRBV7-2|TRBD1
TGTGCCAGCAGCTACAACAGGGGGCGAGAGACCCAGTACTTC
CASSYNRGRETQYF
>TRBJ2-6|.|TRBV5-6|.
TGTGCCAGCAGGATCCAACAGTTATCTGGGGCCAACGTCCTGACTTTC
CASRIQQLSGANVLTF
>TRBJ2-6|once|TRBV27|.
TGTGCCAGCAGTTTATCCGGGACGGTCTCTGGGGCCAACGTCCTGACTTTC
CASSLSGTVSGANVLTF
>TRBJ1-2|few|TRBV5-1|.
TGCGCCAGCCAAGAAGGGGGGTCCAACCGGCATGACTACACCTTC
CASQEGGSNRHDYTF
>TRBJ1-3|.|TRBV9|.
TGTGCCAGCAGCGCACCGGGGGCCTCCTCTGGAAACACCATATATTTT
CASSAPGASSGNTIYF
>TRBJ1-1|few|TRBV5-4|TRBD1
TGTGCCAGCAGCTCGGACAGGGGAGGTTGGGCGAACACTGAAGCTTTCTTT
CASSSDRGGWANTEAFF